The 10 T cell receptor beta chains given below trace back to one sample, sequenced in a study of cytomegalovirus exposure and HLA in healthy donors. PCR involved 60 Vbeta and 13 Jbeta primers. The assay was immunoSEQ multiplex PCR, and TCRdb's table has in-frame clones only and misses some. The sample consists of some 150,000 clones, 80% of them appearing once. Sequenced sample: PBMCs. The receptor source for this set is a woman in her fifties or sixties in good health and CMV-seronegative.

This clone was counted between two and nine times. Other DNA sequences within the sample encode an identical CDR3. The rearrangement links TRBV5-1 to TRBJ2-3; D unresolved. CDR1 is SGHRS, CDR2 YFSETQ, per germline. The V end lost 0 bases, the J end lost 2 bases, and 7 bases lay between the germline ends. The CDR3 contains 14 residues. The CDR3 DNA is TGCGCCAGCAGCTTGGGACTTAACACAGATACGCAGTATTTT. Translating it yields CASSLGLNTDTQYF. Full variable domain (missing parts from reference TRBV5-1 and TRBJ2-3): KAGVTQTPRYLIKTRGQQVTLSCSPISGHRSVSWYQQTPGQGLQFLFEYFSETQRNKGNFPGRFSGRQFSNSRSEMNVSTLELGDSALYLCASSLGLNTDTQYFGPGTRLTVL.

This clone was seen a handful of times. The rearrangement links TRBV7-2 to TRBJ2-1, with D uncertain. CDR1 SGHTA and CDR2 FQGNSA come from the germline V gene. V lost 1 base, J lost 2 bases, and 12 bases lay in between. The length of the CDR3 is 16 residues. The CDR3 region has the DNA TGTGCCAGCAGCTTAGGTCCGGAGACGACCTACAATGAGCAGTTCTTC. Its protein product is CASSLGPETTYNEQFF.

The genes are TRBV6-5 and TRBJ1-4, with D possibly matching TRBD1 (5 bases). The CDR3 extends over 14 amino acids. The germline V gene encodes CDR1 MNHEY and CDR2 SVGAGI. Deletions cut 5 bases from V and 4 bases from J, with 11 bases between. The chain's CDR3 is CASSTSGGNEKLFF. CDR3 DNA sequence: TGTGCCAGCAGTACCTCGGGGGGTAATGAAAAACTGTTTTTT.

The gene calls are TRBV6-5 and TRBJ1-2, with 7 positions matching TRBD1. CDR3 size: 15 residues. The germline CDR1 and CDR2 sequences are MNHEY and SVGAGI. V shed 5 bases, J shed 6 bases, and the junction held 12 bases outside the gene matches. Written as DNA, the CDR3 is TGTGCCAGCAGTCCCTATGACAGGGAGGAGGATGGCTACACCTTC. This codes for CASSPYDREEDGYTF.

This chain connects TRBV7-9 to TRBJ1-1, with no clear D. This CDR3 region has 15 residues. The germline CDR1 and CDR2 sequences are SEHNR and FQNEAQ (reference sequence). V lost 1 base and J lost 1, with 10 bases in between. The CDR3 sequence is CASSLDGVPNTEAFF. CDR3 sequence (DNA): TGTGCCAGCAGCTTAGACGGGGTCCCGAACACTGAAGCTTTCTTT.

This clone has only a few counts. The CDR3 reads CASSPRTGVNTEAFF. The CDR3 nucleotides read TGTGCCAGCAGTCCGCGGACAGGGGTAAACACTGAAGCTTTCTTT. The chain links TRBV27 to TRBJ1-1, with 9 bases matching TRBD1. The CDR3 is made up of 15 amino acids. With V trimmed by 5 bases and J by 2 bases, 6 bases remained unmatched. CDR1 is MNHEY, CDR2 SMNVEV, per germline (reference sequence).

This rearrangement joins TRBV11-2 to TRBJ2-5; TRBD1 aligns across 11 bases. In germline, CDR1 is SGHAT, CDR2 FQNNGV. The CDR3 has 15 residues. J lost 3 bases, V lost 4 bases, and 4 bases had no gene match. CDR3 in amino acids: CASSSGTGGKETQYF. Written as DNA, the CDR3 is TGTGCCAGCAGCTCCGGGACAGGGGGTAAAGAGACCCAGTACTTC.

The CDR3 region has the DNA TGCAGCCTCCTTCCTCTTAGTGGCGGAAGAACTGAAGCTTTCTTT. It translates to CSLLPLSGGRTEAFF. The V call is TRBV29-1, the J call TRBJ1-1; D is uncertain. Germline lookup yields CDR1 SQVTM and CDR2 ANQGSEA. V was trimmed by 8 bases and J by 5 bases, leaving 24 bases between them. This CDR3 region has 15 residues.

The gene calls are TRBV5-4 and TRBJ2-2; 9 bases are shared with TRBD2. CDR3 length: 16 residues. CDR1 is SGHNT, CDR2 YYREEE, per germline (reference sequence). Losses at the gene ends were 4 bases for V and 1 base for J; bases not matched to a gene: 5. The CDR3 sequence: CASSRGTSWNTGELFF. DNA for the CDR3: TGTGCCAGCAGCCGAGGGACTAGCTGGAACACCGGGGAGCTGTTTTTT.

A few counts support this clone. The CDR3 DNA is TGTGCCAGCAGCTTAGGGACCGGGACTGAGGAAAAACTGTTTTTT. This encodes CASSLGTGTEEKLFF. This chain uses TRBV7-9 with TRBJ1-4; the D gene is possibly TRBD1 (5 bases). Trimming cost V 1 base and J 8 bases, with 14 bases left between them. Per the germline V gene, CDR1 is SEHNR and CDR2 is FQNEAQ (reference sequence). The CDR3 spans 15 residues.